This record looks at one TCR beta chain sequence and its context. The antigen this receptor binds is unknown. No much larger clone exists at a distance of one base, and base qualities are not known. This record belongs to a study of T cell responses to AZD1222 COVID-19 vaccine (dated by TCRdb to about 2021). Background for the entire study: A total of approximately 240 trial participants underwent TCR sequencing, of whom nearly 210 had received two doses of AZD1222 and 26 had received two doses of the MenACWY control vaccine. Trial participants were enrolled by age into 18-55, 56-69 and 70-plus year subgroups, with roughly 160, 29 and 62 TCR-sequenced participants respectively. Broad study findings and their caveats: The whole spike protein was spanned by vaccine-associated CD4 TCRs, and dominant responses were seen in regions 160-218 and 743-854. Conclusions about previously exposed vaccinees are limited because only a handful of AZD1222 recipients were SARS-CoV-2 seropositive at baseline. After two AZD1222 doses, spike-specific TCR breadth and depth were significantly higher than at day 0 and than in MenACWY recipients. Participants were mostly white British and included more females than males, and it was suggested by the authors that clonal diversity may have been underestimated. The 56-69-year group was small, and its depth increase did not reach significance, likely because of low power. Reportedly, almost half of the unique spike-specific TCRs recognized epitopes lying outside the regions that are mutated in the B.1.351 and B.1.1.7 variants. No day 14 peak-response samples were available, so repertoires were characterized only after the peak T cell response.

The time point label on this specimen signifies: baseline before first vaccination. The label giving this sample's treatment or condition can be read as: meningococcal conjugate vaccine given as trial control. Vaccinee samples were obtained from the UK trials COV001 and COV002, which included a single-blind randomized controlled phase 2/3 trial of AZD1222 (ChAdOx1 nCoV-19) in healthy adults. For TCRbeta chain sequencing, PBMC samples were collected from trial participants at day 0 and at day 28 after the second dose. The CDR3 contains 14 residues, cysteine and phenylalanine counted. Only the CDR3 DNA stays, 42 bases, in frame from base 1. V is shortened by 0 bases, J by 4 bases, and the region joining them spans 10 bases. CDR1 SGHDT and CDR2 YYEEEE were looked up in the germline V gene. The CDR3 regions of human TCRbeta chains were analyzed by immunosequencing. Turning to the authors' computational methods: Repertoire TCRs were checked for matches against a reference library of SARS-CoV-2-specific TCRs that had been generated using the MIRA antigen-specificity platform. Breadth was defined as the fraction of unique TCRs that were SARS-CoV-2-associated. Depth was defined as the fraction of total T cells that were SARS-CoV-2-associated. Using the MIRA data, each spike-specific TCR was assigned both to the spike region to which the TCR was reactive and to a CD4 or CD8 class. Log10-transformed breadth and depth values were compared by one-way ANOVA with Sidak's multiple comparisons tests. TCRdb mirrors the immuneACCESS table, restricted to in-frame sequences. Some clones are absent from its copies; in checked studies, under half trace to an unresolved V gene, and the reason for the others is unknown. The V and J calls and clone size are taken from that table; D and trimming were inferred from the DNA. The sample includes some 120,000 clones, with roughly 91% observed a single time. The ten largest make up about 4.2% of the sample.

This material consisted of peripheral blood, taken on day 0 of MenACWY control vaccination. Rearrangement joined TRBV5-6 to TRBJ1-2; 5 matching bases give a weak D call of TRBD1. The TCR originated in an adult in good health. The CDR3 protein: CASSLEGDSYGYTF. Here is the DNA: TGTGCCAGCAGCTTGGAAGGGGACTCCTATGGCTACACCTTC. Full variable domain (CDR3 extended with the reference TRBV5-6 and TRBJ1-2 proteins): DAGVTQSPTHLIKTRGQQVTLRCSPKSGHDTVSWYQQALGQGPQFIFQYYEEEERQRGNFPDRFSGHQFPNYSSELNVNALLLGDSALYLCASSLEGDSYGYTFGSGTRLTVV.